This TCR beta chain comes out of a study of response to subunit inactivated influenza vaccine. TCRdb reprocessed the RT-PCR reads with MiXCR, giving one entry per CDR3 protein. The sample consists of under 500,000 distinct CDR3 sequences, approximately 10% of them appearing once. The ends lost 7 bases at V and 2 bases at J; junction bases unmatched: 7. The CDR3 is 15 residues long. Germline V gene lookup returns CDR1 SGHTA and CDR2 FQGTGA. The study, taken as a whole, reports: The authors suggested that few new T cells are recruited per seasonal influenza vaccination.

This clonotype was recorded a few times. Its antigen is unidentified. This clonotype was obtained from a man aged 45-60 years who received an inactivated influenza vaccine. V is TRBV7-3 and J is TRBJ2-1; 8 bases are shared with TRBD2. Sequencing was performed on PBMCs from blood, taken around seven weeks after vaccination. The CDR3 nucleotides read TGTGCCAGCACTAACGGGAGGGCCACCTACAATGAGCAGTTCTTC. Translation gives CASTNGRATYNEQFF.